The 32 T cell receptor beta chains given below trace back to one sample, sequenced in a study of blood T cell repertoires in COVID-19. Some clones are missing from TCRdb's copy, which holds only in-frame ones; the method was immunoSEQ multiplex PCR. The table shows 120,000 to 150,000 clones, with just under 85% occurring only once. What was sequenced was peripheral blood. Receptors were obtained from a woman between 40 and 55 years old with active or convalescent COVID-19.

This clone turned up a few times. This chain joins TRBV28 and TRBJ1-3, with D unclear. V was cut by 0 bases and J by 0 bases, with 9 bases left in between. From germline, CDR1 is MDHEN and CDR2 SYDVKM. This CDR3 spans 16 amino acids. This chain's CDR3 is CASSLWSVNSGNTIYF. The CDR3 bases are TGTGCCAGCAGTTTATGGTCGGTCAACTCTGGAAACACCATATATTTT.

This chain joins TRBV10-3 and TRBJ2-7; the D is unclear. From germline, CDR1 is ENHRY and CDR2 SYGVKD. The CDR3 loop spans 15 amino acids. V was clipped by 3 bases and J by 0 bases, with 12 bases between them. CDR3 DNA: TGTGCCATCAGTGAACACCAAAGGAGCTCCTACGAGCAGTACTTC. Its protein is CAISEHQRSSYEQYF.

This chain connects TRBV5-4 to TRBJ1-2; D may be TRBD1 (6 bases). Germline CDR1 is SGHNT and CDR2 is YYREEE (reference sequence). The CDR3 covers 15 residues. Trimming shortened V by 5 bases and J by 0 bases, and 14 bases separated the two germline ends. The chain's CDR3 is CASRQGPVANYGYTF. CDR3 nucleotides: TGTGCCAGCAGGCAGGGGCCCGTAGCTAACTATGGCTACACCTTC.

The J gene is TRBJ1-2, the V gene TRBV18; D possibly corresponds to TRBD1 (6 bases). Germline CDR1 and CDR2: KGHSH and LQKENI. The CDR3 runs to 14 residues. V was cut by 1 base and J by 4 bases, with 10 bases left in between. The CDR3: CASSPQDSPYGYTF. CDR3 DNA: TGTGCCAGCTCACCACAGGACAGTCCCTATGGCTACACCTTC.

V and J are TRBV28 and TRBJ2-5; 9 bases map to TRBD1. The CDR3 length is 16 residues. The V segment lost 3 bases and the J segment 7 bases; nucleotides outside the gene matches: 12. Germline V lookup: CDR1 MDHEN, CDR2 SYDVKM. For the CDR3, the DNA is TGTGCCAGCAGTTTTACGGGACAGGGACCCCCTTGGACCCAGTACTTC. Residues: CASSFTGQGPPWTQYF.

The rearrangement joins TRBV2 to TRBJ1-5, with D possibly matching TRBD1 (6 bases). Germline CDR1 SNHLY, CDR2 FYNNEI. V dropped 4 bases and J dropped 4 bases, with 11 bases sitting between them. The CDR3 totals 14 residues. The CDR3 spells CASSGQGLNQPQHF. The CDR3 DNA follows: TGTGCCAGCAGTGGGCAGGGGTTAAATCAGCCCCAGCATTTT.

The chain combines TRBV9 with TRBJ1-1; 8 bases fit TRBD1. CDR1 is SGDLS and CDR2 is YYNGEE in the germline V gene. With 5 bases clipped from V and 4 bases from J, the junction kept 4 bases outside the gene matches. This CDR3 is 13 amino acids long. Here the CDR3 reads CASSNTGGTEAFF. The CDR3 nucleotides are TGTGCCAGCAGTAATACAGGGGGCACTGAAGCTTTCTTT.

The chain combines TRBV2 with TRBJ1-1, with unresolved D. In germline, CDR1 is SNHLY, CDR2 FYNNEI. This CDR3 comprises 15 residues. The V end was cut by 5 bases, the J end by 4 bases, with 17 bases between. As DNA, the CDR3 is TGTGCCAGCAGTCAATCGAGGGTGAGAGGCACTGAAGCTTTCTTT. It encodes CASSQSRVRGTEAFF.

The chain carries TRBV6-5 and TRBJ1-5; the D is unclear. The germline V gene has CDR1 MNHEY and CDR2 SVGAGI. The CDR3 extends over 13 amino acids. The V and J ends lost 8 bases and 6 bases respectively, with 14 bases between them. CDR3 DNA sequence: TGTGCCAGCCCCGCAGGCCGAGTTCAGCCCCAGCATTTT. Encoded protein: CASPAGRVQPQHF.

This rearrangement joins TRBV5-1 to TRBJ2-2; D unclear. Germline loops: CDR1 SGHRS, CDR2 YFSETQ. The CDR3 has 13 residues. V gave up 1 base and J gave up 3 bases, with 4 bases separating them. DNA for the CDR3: TGCGCCAGCAGCTTGCGGGACACCGGGGAGCTGTTTTTT. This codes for CASSLRDTGELFF. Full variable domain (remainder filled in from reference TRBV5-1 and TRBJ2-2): KAGVTQTPRYLIKTRGQQVTLSCSPISGHRSVSWYQQTPGQGLQFLFEYFSETQRNKGNFPGRFSGRQFSNSRSEMNVSTLELGDSALYLCASSLRDTGELFFGEGSRLTVL.

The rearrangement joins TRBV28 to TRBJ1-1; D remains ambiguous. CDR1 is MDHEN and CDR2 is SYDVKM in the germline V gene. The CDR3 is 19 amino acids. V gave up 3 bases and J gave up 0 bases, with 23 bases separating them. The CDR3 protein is CASSFPAAGSRSMNTEAFF. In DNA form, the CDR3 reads TGTGCCAGCAGTTTCCCAGCTGCGGGCAGTCGGTCAATGAACACTGAAGCTTTCTTT.

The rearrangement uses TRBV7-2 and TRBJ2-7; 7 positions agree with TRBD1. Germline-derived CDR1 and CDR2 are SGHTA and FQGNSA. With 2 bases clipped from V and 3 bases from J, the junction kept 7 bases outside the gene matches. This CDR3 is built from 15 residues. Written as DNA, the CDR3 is TGTGCCAGCAGCTTAAGGGCAGGGGGTGGCTACGAGCAGTACTTC. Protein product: CASSLRAGGGYEQYF.

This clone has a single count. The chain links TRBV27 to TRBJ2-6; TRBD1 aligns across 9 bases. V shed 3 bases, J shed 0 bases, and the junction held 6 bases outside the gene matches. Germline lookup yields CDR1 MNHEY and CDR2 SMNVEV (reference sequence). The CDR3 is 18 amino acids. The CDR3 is CASSFATGGGSGANVLTF. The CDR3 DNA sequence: TGTGCCAGCAGTTTTGCCACAGGGGGCGGCTCTGGGGCCAACGTCCTGACTTTC.

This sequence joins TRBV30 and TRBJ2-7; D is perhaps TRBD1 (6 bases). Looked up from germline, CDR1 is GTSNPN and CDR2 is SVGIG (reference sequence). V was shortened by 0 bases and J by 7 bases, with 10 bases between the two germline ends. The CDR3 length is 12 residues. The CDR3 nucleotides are TGTGCCTGGAGTGTACAAGGGGGTGAGCAGTACTTC. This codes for CAWSVQGGEQYF.

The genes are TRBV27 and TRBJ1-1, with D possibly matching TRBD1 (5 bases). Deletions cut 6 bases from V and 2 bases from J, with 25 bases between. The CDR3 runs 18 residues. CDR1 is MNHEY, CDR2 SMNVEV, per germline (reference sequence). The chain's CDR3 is CASRNYPEVAGPNTEAFF. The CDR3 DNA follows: TGTGCCAGCAGAAATTATCCCGAGGTGGCAGGGCCCAACACTGAAGCTTTCTTT.

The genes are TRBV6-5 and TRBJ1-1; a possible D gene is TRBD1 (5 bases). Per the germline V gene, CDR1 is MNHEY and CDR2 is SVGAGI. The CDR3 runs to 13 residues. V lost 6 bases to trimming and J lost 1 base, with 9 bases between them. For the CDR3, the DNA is TGTGCCAGCAGAAGACAGAAGAACACTGAAGCTTTCTTT. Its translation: CASRRQKNTEAFF.

The DNA of the CDR3 is TGTGCCAGTTCTCCCCCGGGACAGGGGTTCCCTTCGCTCTATGGCTACACCTTC. This translates into CASSPPGQGFPSLYGYTF. V usage is TRBV19 and J usage is TRBJ1-2, with 10 bases fitting TRBD1. V dropped 8 bases and J dropped 4; count of bases not matched to a gene: 19. The CDR3 runs to 18 residues. Germline CDR1 reads LNHDA; CDR2 reads SQIVND (reference sequence). Looking up the rest from reference TRBV19 and TRBJ1-2 gives the full variable domain: DGGITQSPKYLFRKEGQNVTLSCEQNLNHDAMYWYRQDPGQGLRLIYYSQIVNDFQKGDIAEGYSVSREKKESFPLTVTSAQKNPTAFYLCASSPPGQGFPSLYGYTFGSGTRLTVV.

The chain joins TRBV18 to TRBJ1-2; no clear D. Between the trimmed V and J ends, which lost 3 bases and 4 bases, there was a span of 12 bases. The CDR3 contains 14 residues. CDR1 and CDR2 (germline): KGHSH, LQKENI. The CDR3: CASSPGAEGYGYTF. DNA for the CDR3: TGTGCCAGCTCACCCGGAGCAGAGGGCTATGGCTACACCTTC.

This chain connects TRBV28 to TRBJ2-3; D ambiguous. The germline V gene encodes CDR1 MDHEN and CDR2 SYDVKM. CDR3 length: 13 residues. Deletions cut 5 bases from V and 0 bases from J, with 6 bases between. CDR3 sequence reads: CASSPVSTDTQYF. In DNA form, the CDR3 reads TGTGCCAGCAGTCCAGTTAGCACAGATACGCAGTATTTT.

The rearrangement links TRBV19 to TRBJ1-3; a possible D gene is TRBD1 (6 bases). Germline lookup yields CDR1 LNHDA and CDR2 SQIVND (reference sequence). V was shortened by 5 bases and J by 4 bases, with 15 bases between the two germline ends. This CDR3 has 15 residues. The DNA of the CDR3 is TGTGCCAGTAGTCCCTCCAGGGGAGGGGGAAACACCATATATTTT. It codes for CASSPSRGGGNTIYF.

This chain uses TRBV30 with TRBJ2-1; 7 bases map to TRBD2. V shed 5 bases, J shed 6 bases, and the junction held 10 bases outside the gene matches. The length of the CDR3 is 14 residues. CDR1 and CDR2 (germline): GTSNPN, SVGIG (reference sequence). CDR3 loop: CAWGRGPSGNEQFF. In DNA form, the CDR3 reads TGTGCCTGGGGGCGTGGGCCTAGCGGCAATGAGCAGTTCTTC.

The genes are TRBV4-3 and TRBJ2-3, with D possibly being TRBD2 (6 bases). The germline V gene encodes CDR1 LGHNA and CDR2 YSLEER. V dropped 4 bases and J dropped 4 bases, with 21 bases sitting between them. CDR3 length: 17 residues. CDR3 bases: TGCGCCAGCAGCCGGGGGAGGACGGGACGAGGAGCAGATACGCAGTATTTT. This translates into CASSRGRTGRGADTQYF.

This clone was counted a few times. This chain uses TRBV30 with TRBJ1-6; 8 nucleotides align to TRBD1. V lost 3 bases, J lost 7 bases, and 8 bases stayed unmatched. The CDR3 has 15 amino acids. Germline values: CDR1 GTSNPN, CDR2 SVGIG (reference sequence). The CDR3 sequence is CAWRRTGTGNSPLHF. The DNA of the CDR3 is TGTGCCTGGAGAAGGACCGGGACAGGCAATTCACCCCTCCACTTT. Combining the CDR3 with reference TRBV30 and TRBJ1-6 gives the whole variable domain SQTIHQWPATLVQPVGSPLSLECTVEGTSNPNLYWYRQAAGRGLQLLFYSVGIGQISSEVPQNLSASRPQDRQFILSSKKLLLSDSGFYLCAWRRTGTGNSPLHFGNGTRLTVT.

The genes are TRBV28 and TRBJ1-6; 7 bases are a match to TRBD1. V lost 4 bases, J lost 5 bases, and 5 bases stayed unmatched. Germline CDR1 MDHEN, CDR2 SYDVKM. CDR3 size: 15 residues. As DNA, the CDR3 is TGTGCCAGCAGTTCGCCCGGGACAGATAATTCACCCCTCCACTTT. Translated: CASSSPGTDNSPLHF.

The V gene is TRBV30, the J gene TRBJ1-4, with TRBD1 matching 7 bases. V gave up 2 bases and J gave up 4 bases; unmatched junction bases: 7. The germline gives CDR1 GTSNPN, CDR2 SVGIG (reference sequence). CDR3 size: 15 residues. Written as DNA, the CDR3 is TGTGCCTGGAGTTTGGGGACAGCGTTTAATGAAAAACTGTTTTTT. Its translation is CAWSLGTAFNEKLFF.

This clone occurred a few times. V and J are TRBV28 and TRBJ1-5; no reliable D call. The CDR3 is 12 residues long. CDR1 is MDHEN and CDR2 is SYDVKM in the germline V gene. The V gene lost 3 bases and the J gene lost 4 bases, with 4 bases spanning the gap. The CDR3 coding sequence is TGTGCCAGCAGTTTCAGTAATCAGCCCCAGCATTTT. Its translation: CASSFSNQPQHF.

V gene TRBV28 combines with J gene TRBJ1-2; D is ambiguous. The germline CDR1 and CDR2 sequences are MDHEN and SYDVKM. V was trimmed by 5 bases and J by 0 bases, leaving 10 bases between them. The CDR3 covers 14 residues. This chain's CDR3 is CASSSPQANYGYTF. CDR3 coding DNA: TGTGCCAGCAGTAGCCCGCAGGCTAACTATGGCTACACCTTC.

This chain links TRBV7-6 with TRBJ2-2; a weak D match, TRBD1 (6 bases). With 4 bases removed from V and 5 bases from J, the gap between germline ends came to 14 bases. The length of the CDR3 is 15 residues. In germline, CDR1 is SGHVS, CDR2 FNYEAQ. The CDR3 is CASSYYYRVTGELFF. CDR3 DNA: TGTGCCAGCAGCTACTATTACAGGGTTACCGGGGAGCTGTTTTTT.

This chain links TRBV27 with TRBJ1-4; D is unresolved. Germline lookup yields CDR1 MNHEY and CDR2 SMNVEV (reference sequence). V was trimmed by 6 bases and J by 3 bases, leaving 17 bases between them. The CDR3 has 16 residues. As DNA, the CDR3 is TGTGCCAGCAGCTTAACAGCGGGTGGGGCTAATGAAAAACTGTTTTTT. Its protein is CASSLTAGGANEKLFF. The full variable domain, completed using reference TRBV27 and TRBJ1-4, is EAQVTQNPRYLITVTGKKLTVTCSQNMNHEYMSWYRQDPGLGLRQIYYSMNVEVTDKGDVPEGYKVSRKEKRNFPLILESPSPNQTSLYFCASSLTAGGANEKLFFGSGTQLSVL.

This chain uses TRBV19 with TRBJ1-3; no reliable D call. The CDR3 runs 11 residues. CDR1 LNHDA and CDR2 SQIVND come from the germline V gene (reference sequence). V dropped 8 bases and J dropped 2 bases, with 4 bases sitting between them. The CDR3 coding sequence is TGTGCCAGTTCGGCTGGAAACACCATATATTTT. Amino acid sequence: CASSAGNTIYF.

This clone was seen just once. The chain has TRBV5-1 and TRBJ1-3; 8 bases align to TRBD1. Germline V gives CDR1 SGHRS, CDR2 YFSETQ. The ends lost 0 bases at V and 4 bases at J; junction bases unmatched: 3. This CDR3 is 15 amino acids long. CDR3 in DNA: TGCGCCAGCAGCTTGGGTCAGGGGGCCGGAAACACCATATATTTT. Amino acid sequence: CASSLGQGAGNTIYF.

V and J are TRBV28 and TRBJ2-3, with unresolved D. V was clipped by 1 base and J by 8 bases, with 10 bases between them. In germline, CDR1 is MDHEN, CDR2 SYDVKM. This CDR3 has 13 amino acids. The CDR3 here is CASSLSPPGTQYF. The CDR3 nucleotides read TGTGCCAGCAGTTTATCCCCCCCGGGTACGCAGTATTTT.